These T cell receptor beta chains were read from a single sample in a study of CD4 T cells in relation to SARS-CoV-2 and coronaviruses. Assay: immunoSEQ multiplex PCR; the TCRdb copy retains only in-frame clones and omits some. The profile shows around 69,000 clones, 94% of them singletons. The sample consisted of naive CD4+ T cells from PBMCs. These receptors all come from a human donor in good health. CDR3s include the opening cysteine and the closing phenylalanine or tryptophan. The D gene is left open where the match is weak. Some rows have no size entry. The others give once, few or many, or a class for an expanded clone.

14 TRBJ1-1 TRBD1 TRBV5-1 - CASSWDRGNTEAFF TGCGCCAGCAGCTGGGACAGGGGGAACACTGAAGCTTTCTTT
15 TRBJ2-1 TRBD2 TRBV19 - CASTLSGRAYNEQFF TGTGCCAGTACACTCAGCGGGAGGGCGTACAATGAGCAGTTCTTC
15 TRBJ1-6 - TRBV30 - CAWSVDRPLNSPLHF TGTGCCTGGAGTGTGGACCGGCCGCTTAATTCACCCCTCCACTTT
14 TRBJ2-2 - TRBV21-1 - CASSIRTEDGELFF TGTGCCAGCAGCATAAGGACGGAGGACGGGGAGCTGTTTTTT
15 TRBJ2-5 TRBD2 TRBV2 - CASRPGLAEQETQYF TGTGCCAGCAGACCGGGACTAGCGGAGCAAGAGACCCAGTACTTC
17 TRBJ2-1 - TRBV21-1 - CASSKDTSRDLGDEQFF TGTGCCAGCAGCAAAGATACTAGCCGGGATCTGGGCGATGAGCAGTTCTTC
16 TRBJ1-4 - TRBV5-4 - CASSLGSGSRNEKLFF TGTGCCAGCAGCTTGGGTTCGGGAAGCCGGAATGAAAAACTGTTTTTT
14 TRBJ1-3 - TRBV28 - CASTLQGSGNTIYF TGTGCCAGCACCCTTCAGGGCTCTGGAAACACCATATATTTT
19 TRBJ2-1 TRBD2 TRBV11-2 once CASSPEGTSARRGDNEQFF TGTGCCAGCTCCCCTGAGGGGACTAGCGCCCGGAGAGGCGACAATGAGCAGTTCTTC
11 TRBJ2-7 TRBD2 TRBV30 - CAWSSGIEQYF TGTGCCTGGAGTAGCGGGATCGAGCAGTACTTC
15 TRBJ2-5 - TRBV3-1/TRBV3-2 - CASSQDPERKETQYF TGTGCCAGCAGCCAAGATCCGGAAAGGAAAGAGACCCAGTACTTC
14 TRBJ1-5 - TRBV7-8 - CASRAGNSNQPQHF TGTGCCAGCAGGGCAGGTAATAGCAATCAGCCCCAGCATTTT
17 TRBJ2-7 - TRBV4-1 - CASSQESGPGIGYEQYF TGCGCCAGCAGCCAAGAAAGCGGTCCCGGCATCGGCTACGAGCAGTACTTC
17 TRBJ1-3 - TRBV4-2 - CASSQAPADATGNTIYF TGTGCCAGCAGCCAAGCCCCAGCTGATGCAACTGGAAACACCATATATTTT
12 TRBJ2-7 - TRBV11-2 - CASSQQGYEQYF TGTGCCAGCAGCCAGCAGGGCTACGAGCAGTACTTC
14 TRBJ2-3 - TRBV10-1 - CASSEQFLTDTQYF TGCGCCAGCAGTGAACAGTTTCTCACAGATACGCAGTATTTT